Listed below are T cell receptor beta chains from one sample, sequenced in a study of T cells in Graves' hyperthyroidism and ophthalmopathy. TCRdb reprocessed the multiplex PCR reads via MiXCR and lists one record per CDR3 protein. The sample consists of about 59,000 distinct CDR3 sequences, 53% of them appearing once. Material: blood. These receptors were taken from a woman aged 55-70 years with Graves' ophthalmopathy. CDR3s include the opening cysteine and the closing phenylalanine or tryptophan. D genes are given only for firm matches. The size entry is marked missing in some rows and otherwise reads once, few, many or a size class.

clone_size: NA
j_call: TRBJ2-1
v_call: TRBV7-8
d_call: TRBD2
cdr3_aa: CASSYPDQREPLLSYNEQFF
cdr3_nt: TGTGCCAGCAGCTATCCTGACCAGCGGGAACCTCTCCTCTCCTACAATGAGCAGTTCTTC

clone_size: NA
j_call: TRBJ1-1
v_call: TRBV4-1
d_call: NA
cdr3_aa: CASSPEVHNTEAFF
cdr3_nt: TGCGCCAGCAGCCCAGAGGTTCACAACACTGAAGCTTTCTTT

clone_size: many
j_call: TRBJ1-2
v_call: TRBV20-1
d_call: TRBD1
cdr3_aa: CSAREAAGGANGYTF
cdr3_nt: TGCAGTGCTAGAGAGGCGGCAGGGGGCGCGAATGGCTACACCTTC

clone_size: once
j_call: TRBJ2-3
v_call: TRBV25-1
d_call: NA
cdr3_aa: CASSELGLTTSETQYF
cdr3_nt: TGTGCCAGCAGTGAATTGGGCCTAACCACCTCAGAAACGCAGTATTTT

clone_size: NA
j_call: TRBJ1-2
v_call: TRBV20-1
d_call: NA
cdr3_aa: CSAAGVSPNYGYTF
cdr3_nt: TGCAGTGCTGCCGGGGTGAGTCCTAACTATGGCTACACCTTC

clone_size: many
j_call: TRBJ2-7
v_call: TRBV7-3
d_call: NA
cdr3_aa: CASSSNAGSSYEQYF
cdr3_nt: TGTGCCAGCAGCTCCAACGCCGGGAGCTCCTACGAGCAGTACTTC

clone_size: NA
j_call: TRBJ1-1
v_call: TRBV20-1
d_call: TRBD1
cdr3_aa: CSATLTGDTEAFF
cdr3_nt: TGCAGTGCTACCTTGACAGGGGACACTGAAGCTTTCTTT

clone_size: NA
j_call: TRBJ2-5
v_call: TRBV7-9
d_call: TRBD2
cdr3_aa: CASSSGLAGAQTQHF
cdr3_nt: TGTGCGAGCAGCTCGGGACTAGCGGGAGCGCAGACCCAGCACTTC

clone_size: many
j_call: TRBJ2-5
v_call: TRBV14
d_call: NA
cdr3_aa: CASSQDLGIETQYF
cdr3_nt: TGTGCCAGCAGCCAAGATCTGGGTATAGAGACCCAGTACTTC

clone_size: once
j_call: TRBJ2-2
v_call: TRBV6-2/TRBV6-3
d_call: NA
cdr3_aa: CARSYRFGDRDTGGLFF
cdr3_nt: TGTGCCCGCAGTTACCGTTTCGGAGATAGGGACACCGGGGGGCTGTTTTTT

clone_size: many
j_call: TRBJ2-2
v_call: TRBV6-1
d_call: TRBD2
cdr3_aa: CASSALIGLASGELFF
cdr3_nt: TGTGCCAGCAGTGCCCTCATTGGACTAGCGTCCGGGGAGCTGTTTTTT

clone_size: NA
j_call: TRBJ2-1
v_call: TRBV24-1
d_call: NA
cdr3_aa: CAASIAYNEQFF
cdr3_nt: TGTGCCGCCAGCATTGCTTACAATGAGCAGTTCTTC

clone_size: once
j_call: TRBJ2-2
v_call: TRBV5-1
d_call: TRBD1
cdr3_aa: CASRPGTGKTGELFF
cdr3_nt: TGCGCCAGCAGGCCCGGGACAGGGAAAACCGGGGAGCTGTTTTTT

clone_size: NA
j_call: TRBJ1-4
v_call: TRBV19
d_call: NA
cdr3_aa: CASSIDRGTEKLFF
cdr3_nt: TGTGCCAGTAGTATAGATCGGGGCACTGAAAAACTGTTTTTT

clone_size: NA
j_call: TRBJ2-7
v_call: TRBV20-1
d_call: TRBD1
cdr3_aa: CSALITGEYERYF
cdr3_nt: TGCAGTGCTCTAATTACAGGGGAGTATGAGCGGTACTTC

clone_size: many
j_call: TRBJ2-5
v_call: TRBV30
d_call: NA
cdr3_aa: CAWRPSAETQYF
cdr3_nt: TGTGCCTGGAGGCCTAGCGCAGAGACCCAGTACTTC

clone_size: NA
j_call: TRBJ2-5
v_call: TRBV20-1
d_call: NA
cdr3_aa: CSYVSGTQETQYF
cdr3_nt: TGCAGTTACGTGTCCGGGACCCAAGAAACCCAGTACTTC

clone_size: many
j_call: TRBJ2-7
v_call: TRBV4-3
d_call: TRBD1
cdr3_aa: CASSHDGQGAYEQYF
cdr3_nt: TGCGCCAGCAGCCACGACGGACAGGGCGCCTACGAGCAGTACTTC

clone_size: NA
j_call: TRBJ2-5
v_call: TRBV9
d_call: NA
cdr3_aa: CASSARGGETQYF
cdr3_nt: TGTGCCAGCAGCGCCCGGGGAGGAGAGACCCAGTACTTC

clone_size: NA
j_call: TRBJ2-2
v_call: TRBV7-2
d_call: NA
cdr3_aa: CASSLFLGGWNTGELFF
cdr3_nt: TGTGCCAGCAGCTTATTTTTAGGAGGATGGAACACCGGGGAGCTGTTTTTT

clone_size: NA
j_call: TRBJ1-4
v_call: TRBV12-5
d_call: TRBD1
cdr3_aa: CASGLPPDRGSGKLFF
cdr3_nt: TGTGCTAGTGGTTTACCCCCCGACAGGGGTTCGGGAAAACTGTTTTTT

clone_size: NA
j_call: TRBJ1-3
v_call: TRBV19
d_call: NA
cdr3_aa: CASSIDVSGNTIYF
cdr3_nt: TGTGCCAGTAGTATAGACGTCTCTGGAAACACCATATATTTT

clone_size: medium-sized
j_call: TRBJ1-2
v_call: TRBV7-9
d_call: TRBD1
cdr3_aa: CASSLRQGDNYGYTF
cdr3_nt: TGTGCCAGCAGCTTACGACAGGGCGATAACTATGGCTACACCTTC

clone_size: few
j_call: TRBJ1-5
v_call: TRBV19
d_call: NA
cdr3_aa: CASSIAPGSNQPQHF
cdr3_nt: TGTGCCAGTAGTATAGCCCCAGGGTCCAATCAGCCCCAGCATTTT

clone_size: few
j_call: TRBJ2-3
v_call: TRBV7-9
d_call: NA
cdr3_aa: CASSPRDRADTQYF
cdr3_nt: TGTGCCAGCAGCCCCCGGGATCGCGCAGATACGCAGTACTTT

clone_size: NA
j_call: TRBJ2-5
v_call: TRBV2
d_call: NA
cdr3_aa: CASSPRTEEETQYF
cdr3_nt: TGCGCCAGCAGTCCAAGGACGGAGGAGGAGACCCAGTACTTC

clone_size: NA
j_call: TRBJ1-6
v_call: TRBV7-3
d_call: TRBD1
cdr3_aa: CASSIAGTGPNSPLHF
cdr3_nt: TGTGCCAGCAGCATCGCCGGGACAGGGCCGAATTCACCCCTCCACTTT

clone_size: NA
j_call: TRBJ1-2
v_call: TRBV4-1
d_call: NA
cdr3_aa: CASSQAMTDYGYAF
cdr3_nt: TGCGCCAGCAGCCAAGCGATGACAGACTATGGCTACGCCTTC

clone_size: NA
j_call: TRBJ2-2
v_call: TRBV5-6
d_call: NA
cdr3_aa: CASSPRGGTANTGELFF
cdr3_nt: TGTGCCAGCAGCCCCCGGGGCGGGACAGCGAACACCGGGGAGCTGTTTTTT

clone_size: medium-sized
j_call: TRBJ1-2
v_call: TRBV20-1
d_call: TRBD1
cdr3_aa: CSARADRGHTF
cdr3_nt: TGCAGTGCTAGAGCAGACAGGGGCCACACCTTC

clone_size: NA
j_call: TRBJ1-2
v_call: TRBV25-1
d_call: NA
cdr3_aa: CASSDKGDGYTF
cdr3_nt: TGTGCCAGCTCGGACAAAGGGGACGGCTACACCTTC

clone_size: many
j_call: TRBJ1-6
v_call: TRBV9
d_call: NA
cdr3_aa: CASSVEAGSNSPLHF
cdr3_nt: TGTGCCAGCAGCGTAGAGGCCGGCTCAAATTCACCCCTCCACTTT

clone_size: once
j_call: TRBJ2-7
v_call: TRBV7-9
d_call: TRBD2
cdr3_aa: CASSLLSGSYEQYF
cdr3_nt: TGTGCCAGCAGCCTCCTTAGCGGGAGTTACGAGCAGTACTTC

clone_size: medium-sized
j_call: TRBJ1-2
v_call: TRBV29-1
d_call: TRBD1
cdr3_aa: CSVESQGYGYTF
cdr3_nt: TGCAGCGTTGAGTCACAGGGGTATGGCTACACCTTC

clone_size: many
j_call: TRBJ2-1
v_call: TRBV4-3
d_call: TRBD1
cdr3_aa: CASSQVQGSNEQFF
cdr3_nt: TGCGCCAGCAGCCAGGTACAGGGGAGCAATGAGCAGTTCTTC

clone_size: many
j_call: TRBJ2-7
v_call: TRBV9
d_call: TRBD2
cdr3_aa: CASSARSSGSSYEQYF
cdr3_nt: TGTGCCAGCAGCGCCCGTTCTAGCGGGAGTAGCTACGAGCAGTACTTC

clone_size: many
j_call: TRBJ1-5
v_call: TRBV11-1
d_call: NA
cdr3_aa: CASSLEGRGQPQHF
cdr3_nt: TGTGCCAGCAGCTTAGAGGGAAGGGGCCAGCCCCAGCATTTT

clone_size: medium-sized
j_call: TRBJ1-4
v_call: TRBV20-1
d_call: NA
cdr3_aa: CSARTGEVKLFF
cdr3_nt: TGCAGTGCCCGGACGGGAGAGGTAAAACTGTTTTTT

clone_size: NA
j_call: TRBJ1-1
v_call: TRBV19
d_call: NA
cdr3_aa: CASSTPPGLAGGPKGLSEAFF
cdr3_nt: TGTGCCAGTAGTACACCCCCGGGACTAGCGGGAGGCCCAAAGGGTCTCTCTGAAGCTTTCTTT

clone_size: NA
j_call: TRBJ2-3
v_call: TRBV7-2
d_call: TRBD2
cdr3_aa: CASRRGRGRIDTQYF
cdr3_nt: TGTGCCAGCAGGCGGGGGAGGGGCCGAATAGATACGCAGTATTTT

clone_size: NA
j_call: TRBJ1-2
v_call: TRBV4-1
d_call: NA
cdr3_aa: CASSQGFFNYGYTF
cdr3_nt: TGCGCCAGCAGCCAAGGGTTTTTTAACTATGGCTACACCTTC

clone_size: many
j_call: TRBJ2-7
v_call: TRBV6-6
d_call: NA
cdr3_aa: CAGQEVPGSEQYF
cdr3_nt: TGTGCCGGCCAGGAAGTGCCAGGGTCCGAGCAGTACTTC

clone_size: few
j_call: TRBJ2-1
v_call: TRBV9
d_call: NA
cdr3_aa: CASSIGTTYNEQFF
cdr3_nt: TGTGCCAGCAGCATCGGGACCACCTACAATGAGCAGTTCTTC

clone_size: medium-sized
j_call: TRBJ2-7
v_call: TRBV20-1
d_call: TRBD2
cdr3_aa: CSARDGTSDYEQYF
cdr3_nt: TGCAGTGCTAGAGACGGGACTAGCGACTACGAGCAGTACTTC

clone_size: many
j_call: TRBJ2-1
v_call: TRBV12-3/TRBV12-4
d_call: NA
cdr3_aa: CASKEGGNNEQFF
cdr3_nt: TGTGCCAGCAAGGAGGGGGGGAACAATGAGCAGTTCTTC

clone_size: once
j_call: TRBJ1-2
v_call: TRBV29-1
d_call: NA
cdr3_aa: CSVEDRGEARYGYTF
cdr3_nt: TGCAGCGTTGAAGACAGGGGAGAGGCAAGGTACGGCTACACCTTC